This T cell receptor beta chain comes out of a study of chemoradiotherapy in HPV16-positive cancers. Only in-frame clones appear in the TCRdb table, and some are missing; sequencing was by immunoSEQ multiplex PCR. The repertoire holds a few thousand clones, with roughly 80% as singletons. Repeated repertoire sampling spanned the course of chemoradiotherapy. With 6 bases removed from V and 4 bases from J, the gap between germline ends came to 13 bases. Germline V gene lookup returns CDR1 SGHTA and CDR2 FQGNSA. The CDR3 runs to 15 residues. General study findings and limits: Non-HPV-specific T cells did not expand in tumors during treatment, whereas candidate HPV-specific clones and E7-related motifs did. Functional assays defining HPV-specific T cells used only a couple of HPV16-positive patients. HPV-responsive T-cell expansion during chemoradiotherapy was linked to improved recurrence-free survival in HPV16-positive patients.

Regarding this clone: Antigen unknown.

The sequence derives from a human donor with HPV-associated anogenital cancer. The chain uses TRBV7-2 and TRBJ1-6; D ambiguous. This sample was gathered from a patient who underwent chemoradiotherapy. The CDR3 coding sequence is TGTGCCAGCAGGCTCGCGGCAGTATATAATTCACCCCTCCACTTT. Translated, it gives CASRLAAVYNSPLHF.